These T cell receptor beta chains were read from a single sample in a study of Graves' ophthalmopathy and Graves' hyperthyroidism. TCRdb reprocessed the multiplex PCR reads via MiXCR and lists one record per CDR3 protein. Among roughly 160,000 distinct CDR3 sequences listed, 35% to 45% were seen once. The sequenced material came from peripheral blood. The receptors derive from a man younger than 45 with Graves' ophthalmopathy. Each CDR3 is given with its conserved first and last residue. Fields, in order: CDR3 protein, CDR3 DNA, V gene, clone size, J gene, D gene. A D gene is named only where the DNA matches it firmly. The listing skips clone size in some rows; elsewhere it reads once, few, many or a size class.

cdr3_aa: CASIPRLASRETQYF; cdr3_nt: TGTGCCAGCATCCCTCGACTAGCTTCGCGAGAGACCCAGTACTTC; v_call: TRBV6-5; clone_size: .; j_call: TRBJ2-5; d_call: TRBD2
cdr3_aa: CASSSVGSYNSPLHF; cdr3_nt: TGTGCCAGCTCGAGTGTGGGGTCCTATAATTCACCCCTCCACTTT; v_call: TRBV27; clone_size: many; j_call: TRBJ1-6; d_call: .
cdr3_aa: CASRAGTANNSPLHF; cdr3_nt: TGTGCCAGCAGGGCCGGGACGGCAAATAATTCACCCCTCCACTTT; v_call: TRBV2; clone_size: .; j_call: TRBJ1-6; d_call: .
cdr3_aa: CASSVQGANYGYTF; cdr3_nt: TGTGCCAGCAGTGTGCAGGGCGCTAACTATGGCTACACCTTC; v_call: TRBV2; clone_size: .; j_call: TRBJ1-2; d_call: .
cdr3_aa: CASSLYLREGRETQYF; cdr3_nt: TGTGCCAGCTCATTATACTTGCGGGAGGGCCGTGAGACCCAGTACTTC; v_call: TRBV7-2; clone_size: many; j_call: TRBJ2-5; d_call: TRBD2
cdr3_aa: CASSLLKGAGQPQHF; cdr3_nt: TGTGCCAGCAGTTTACTCAAGGGGGCAGGACAGCCCCAGCATTTT; v_call: TRBV12-3/TRBV12-4; clone_size: .; j_call: TRBJ1-5; d_call: TRBD1
cdr3_aa: CASSSLPAGTGGPYEQYF; cdr3_nt: TGTGCCAGCAGTTCCCTCCCCGCCGGGACAGGGGGCCCCTACGAGCAGTACTTC; v_call: TRBV6-2/TRBV6-3; clone_size: .; j_call: TRBJ2-7; d_call: TRBD1
cdr3_aa: CALRRGMNTEAFF; cdr3_nt: TGTGCTCTCAGGAGGGGGATGAACACTGAAGCTTTCTTT; v_call: TRBV6-4; clone_size: .; j_call: TRBJ1-1; d_call: .
cdr3_aa: CASSRDSSFYGYTF; cdr3_nt: TGTGCCAGCAGCCGGGACAGCTCATTCTATGGCTACACCTTC; v_call: TRBV7-3; clone_size: many; j_call: TRBJ1-2; d_call: TRBD1
cdr3_aa: CATSRARRPTEAFF; cdr3_nt: TGTGCCACCAGCAGGGCCCGACGTCCCACTGAAGCTTTCTTT; v_call: TRBV15; clone_size: many; j_call: TRBJ1-1; d_call: .
cdr3_aa: CASSDPGSQQFQPQHF; cdr3_nt: TGTGCCAGCAGCGACCCAGGTTCGCAACAATTCCAGCCCCAGCATTTT; v_call: TRBV28; clone_size: many; j_call: TRBJ1-5; d_call: .
cdr3_aa: CASGKLASMEEQYF; cdr3_nt: TGCGCCAGCGGTAAACTAGCATCGATGGAGGAGCAGTACTTC; v_call: TRBV5-1; clone_size: few; j_call: TRBJ2-7; d_call: .
cdr3_aa: CASSGGTGSYEQYF; cdr3_nt: TGTGCCAGCAGCGGGGGGACAGGGAGCTACGAGCAGTACTTC; v_call: TRBV7-2; clone_size: many; j_call: TRBJ2-7; d_call: TRBD1
cdr3_aa: CASSYSKRTSGPYEQYF; cdr3_nt: TGTGCCAGCAGTTACTCGAAGAGGACTAGCGGACCCTACGAGCAGTACTTC; v_call: TRBV6-5; clone_size: many; j_call: TRBJ2-7; d_call: TRBD2
cdr3_aa: CASSSLQLRDGYTF; cdr3_nt: TGTGCCAGCAGTTCCCTCCAGCTTCGGGATGGCTACACCTTC; v_call: TRBV27; clone_size: .; j_call: TRBJ1-2; d_call: .
cdr3_aa: CASSPQGRGIEAFF; cdr3_nt: TGTGCCAGCAGTCCTCAGGGGAGGGGAATTGAAGCTTTCTTT; v_call: TRBV12-3/TRBV12-4; clone_size: .; j_call: TRBJ1-1; d_call: .
cdr3_aa: CASSPNRGYEKLFF; cdr3_nt: TGTGCCAGCAGTCCAAACAGGGGTTATGAAAAACTGTTTTTT; v_call: TRBV27; clone_size: .; j_call: TRBJ1-4; d_call: TRBD1